This TCR beta chain came from a study of T-cell reconstitution after alpha-beta-depleted transplantation in children. General observations from the study: After transplant, at about two months, alpha-beta T cells were reportedly derived from several hundred expanded graft clones.

The table lists this clonotype with many counts. What it recognizes is unknown. CDR3 length: 14 amino acids. Germline assignment: CDR1 SQVTM and CDR2 ANQGSEA. Trimming removed 4 bases from V and 1 base from J, with 11 bases in between. Unique molecular identifiers were built into the TCRbeta library. Via MiXCR, TCRdb re-called the PCR reads, giving one row per CDR3 protein. The profile shows some 100,000 distinct CDR3 sequences, less than 20% of them singletons. Sequenced material: PBMCs, mostly from graft donor cells, taken 180 days after TCRalphabeta/CD19-depleted stem cell transplant. V usage is TRBV29-1 and J usage is TRBJ1-5; D call uncertain. This TCR came from a male patient between 2 and 15 years old who had a stem cell transplant for acute lymphoblastic leukemia, so the T cells may come from the graft donor. The CDR3 reads CSVAEGSSNQPQHF. The CDR3 DNA follows: TGCAGCGTTGCGGAAGGTTCAAGCAATCAGCCCCAGCATTTT.